The next 12 T cell receptor beta chains were all read from a single sample in a study of OX40 agonist ivuxolimab in advanced cancers. Some clones are missing from TCRdb's copy, which holds only in-frame ones; the method was immunoSEQ multiplex PCR. The sample consists of 71,000 or so clones, about 86% of them appearing once. Here the sequenced sample was CD4+ or CD8+ T cells sorted from blood, taken in a trial of the OX40 agonist ivuxolimab. Receptors were obtained from an adult with an advanced solid tumor such as melanoma, head and neck, liver or kidney cancer.

The chain is built from TRBV19 and TRBJ1-4, with a possible D match to TRBD1 (6 bases). Trimming left V 5 bases short and J 0 bases short, with 7 bases between. Germline CDR1 LNHDA, CDR2 SQIVND (reference sequence). This CDR3 has 14 amino acids. As DNA, the CDR3 is TGTGCCAGTAGTGACAGGACAACTAATGAAAAACTGTTTTTT. It codes for CASSDRTTNEKLFF.

This chain uses TRBV5-1 with TRBJ1-3; no clear D gene. V was trimmed by 0 bases and J by 0 bases, leaving 10 bases between them. Germline V gene data show CDR1 as SGHRS and CDR2 as YFSETQ. CDR3 length: 16 residues. CDR3 sequence reads: CASSLGIGSSGNTIYF. The DNA for the CDR3 is TGCGCCAGCAGCTTGGGGATAGGTAGCTCTGGAAACACCATATATTTT.

The table lists this clone with a count of one. The V call is TRBV2, the J call TRBJ1-5, with D perhaps TRBD1 (5 bases). The ends were cut back, 8 bases at V and 3 bases at J, with 11 bases in the middle. Per germline, CDR1 SNHLY and CDR2 FYNNEI. This CDR3 spans 13 amino acids. CDR3 in amino acids: CASHRDPNQPQHF. Here the CDR3 DNA reads TGTGCCAGCCACCGGGACCCCAATCAGCCCCAGCATTTT.

The V and J genes are TRBV7-2 and TRBJ2-1, with 13 positions matching TRBD2. Germline V gene sequence: CDR1 SGHTA, CDR2 FQGNSA. The CDR3 contains 18 residues. The V gene end was trimmed by 2 bases and the J gene end by 2 bases; junction bases not matched to a gene: 6. CDR3 nucleotide sequence: TGTGCCAGCAGCTTAAAGACTAGCGGGAGGACGACCTACAATGAGCAGTTCTTC. Its protein is CASSLKTSGRTTYNEQFF.

V gene TRBV6-1 combines with J gene TRBJ2-3, with D possibly being TRBD1 (7 bases). The V gene's germline CDR1 is MNHNS and CDR2 SASEGT. This CDR3 region has 17 residues. V lost 3 bases, J lost 1 base, and 17 bases lay in between. CDR3 amino acids: CASSERGTGAGTDTQYF. CDR3 DNA sequence: TGTGCCAGCAGTGAGCGGGGAACAGGGGCGGGCACAGATACGCAGTATTTT.

In DNA, the CDR3 is TGTGCCAGCAGCCAACTCCCCTATAGAGCGGGCCATAACACCGGGGAGCTGTTTTTT. It specifies CASSQLPYRAGHNTGELFF. This chain connects TRBV14 to TRBJ2-2; D may be TRBD2 (6 bases). Trimming took 2 bases from V and 2 from J, leaving 21 bases between them. The CDR3 covers 19 residues. Germline values: CDR1 SGHDN, CDR2 FVKESK.

The chain joins TRBV28 to TRBJ2-3; the D is unclear. Germline CDR1 MDHEN, CDR2 SYDVKM. Trimming cost V 5 bases and J 2 bases, with 11 bases left between them. This CDR3 comprises 14 residues. The CDR3 sequence is CASSQPRATDTQYF. The CDR3 DNA follows: TGTGCCAGCAGTCAGCCCCGGGCCACAGATACGCAGTATTTT.

The J gene is TRBJ2-1, the V gene TRBV7-2; D call uncertain. Germline values: CDR1 SGHTA, CDR2 FQGNSA. V was cut by 4 bases and J by 3 bases, with 10 bases left in between. The length of the CDR3 is 14 residues. The DNA for the CDR3 is TGTGCCAGCAGCTCCCAGCTGCACTACAATGAGCAGTTCTTC. Protein sequence: CASSSQLHYNEQFF.

The V and J genes are TRBV29-1 and TRBJ1-1; D is unresolved. Deletions cut 5 bases from V and 4 bases from J, with 14 bases between. Germline V gives CDR1 SQVTM, CDR2 ANQGSEA. The CDR3 totals 13 residues. The CDR3: CSVRVTAGTEAFF. In DNA, the CDR3 is TGCAGCGTTAGGGTGACTGCTGGCACTGAAGCTTTCTTT.

This clone was seen only once. The J gene is TRBJ1-1, the V gene TRBV18; unclear D gene. Trimming took 1 base from V and 1 from J, leaving 4 bases between them. Germline V gene sequence: CDR1 KGHSH, CDR2 LQKENI. The length of the CDR3 is 13 residues. The CDR3 protein is CASSPRENTEAFF. In DNA, the CDR3 is TGTGCCAGCTCACCACGCGAGAACACTGAAGCTTTCTTT.

The chain carries TRBV6-5 and TRBJ1-1; no clear D gene. Germline V gives CDR1 MNHEY, CDR2 SVGAGI. V was shortened by 8 bases and J by 2 bases, with 12 bases between the two germline ends. This CDR3 is built from 13 residues. CDR3 DNA sequence: TGTGCCAGCTCCCGGACGGTTAACACTGAAGCTTTCTTT. This encodes CASSRTVNTEAFF.

CDR3 residues: CASSLGPQGWQYF. The CDR3 DNA is TGTGCCAGCAGCTTAGGGCCCCAGGGTTGGCAGTATTTT. The V gene is TRBV7-2, the J gene TRBJ2-3, with D perhaps TRBD1 (5 bases). This CDR3 is built from 13 residues. V was clipped by 1 base and J by 11 bases, with 13 bases between them. In germline, CDR1 is SGHTA, CDR2 FQGNSA.